Sequencing of this T cell receptor beta chain was carried out in a study of CD8 T cells in ankylosing spondylitis. Overall study results and limits: Reportedly, significant enrichment of disease-linked clones occurred in matched ankylosing spondylitis synovial fluid.

TCRdb used MiXCR to reprocess the 5' RACE reads, holding one entry per CDR3 protein. The profile shows about 250,000 distinct CDR3 sequences, 30% to 35% of them singletons. V was cut by 4 bases and J by 11 bases, with 17 bases left in between. The germline V gene encodes CDR1 ENHRY and CDR2 SYGVKD. The CDR3 covers 13 residues. In the case of this clonotype: Its antigen is still unknown.

Material for sequencing was blood, either unsorted or a sorted T cell fraction (not recorded which). V usage is TRBV10-3 and J usage is TRBJ1-1; a possible D gene is TRBD1 (6 bases). The receptor's source is a male donor with ankylosing spondylitis or in good health (not recorded which). Written as DNA, the CDR3 is TGTGCCATCAGTGGGGGGGCAGGGGCCGAGGCTTTCTTT. Protein sequence: CAISGGAGAEAFF.